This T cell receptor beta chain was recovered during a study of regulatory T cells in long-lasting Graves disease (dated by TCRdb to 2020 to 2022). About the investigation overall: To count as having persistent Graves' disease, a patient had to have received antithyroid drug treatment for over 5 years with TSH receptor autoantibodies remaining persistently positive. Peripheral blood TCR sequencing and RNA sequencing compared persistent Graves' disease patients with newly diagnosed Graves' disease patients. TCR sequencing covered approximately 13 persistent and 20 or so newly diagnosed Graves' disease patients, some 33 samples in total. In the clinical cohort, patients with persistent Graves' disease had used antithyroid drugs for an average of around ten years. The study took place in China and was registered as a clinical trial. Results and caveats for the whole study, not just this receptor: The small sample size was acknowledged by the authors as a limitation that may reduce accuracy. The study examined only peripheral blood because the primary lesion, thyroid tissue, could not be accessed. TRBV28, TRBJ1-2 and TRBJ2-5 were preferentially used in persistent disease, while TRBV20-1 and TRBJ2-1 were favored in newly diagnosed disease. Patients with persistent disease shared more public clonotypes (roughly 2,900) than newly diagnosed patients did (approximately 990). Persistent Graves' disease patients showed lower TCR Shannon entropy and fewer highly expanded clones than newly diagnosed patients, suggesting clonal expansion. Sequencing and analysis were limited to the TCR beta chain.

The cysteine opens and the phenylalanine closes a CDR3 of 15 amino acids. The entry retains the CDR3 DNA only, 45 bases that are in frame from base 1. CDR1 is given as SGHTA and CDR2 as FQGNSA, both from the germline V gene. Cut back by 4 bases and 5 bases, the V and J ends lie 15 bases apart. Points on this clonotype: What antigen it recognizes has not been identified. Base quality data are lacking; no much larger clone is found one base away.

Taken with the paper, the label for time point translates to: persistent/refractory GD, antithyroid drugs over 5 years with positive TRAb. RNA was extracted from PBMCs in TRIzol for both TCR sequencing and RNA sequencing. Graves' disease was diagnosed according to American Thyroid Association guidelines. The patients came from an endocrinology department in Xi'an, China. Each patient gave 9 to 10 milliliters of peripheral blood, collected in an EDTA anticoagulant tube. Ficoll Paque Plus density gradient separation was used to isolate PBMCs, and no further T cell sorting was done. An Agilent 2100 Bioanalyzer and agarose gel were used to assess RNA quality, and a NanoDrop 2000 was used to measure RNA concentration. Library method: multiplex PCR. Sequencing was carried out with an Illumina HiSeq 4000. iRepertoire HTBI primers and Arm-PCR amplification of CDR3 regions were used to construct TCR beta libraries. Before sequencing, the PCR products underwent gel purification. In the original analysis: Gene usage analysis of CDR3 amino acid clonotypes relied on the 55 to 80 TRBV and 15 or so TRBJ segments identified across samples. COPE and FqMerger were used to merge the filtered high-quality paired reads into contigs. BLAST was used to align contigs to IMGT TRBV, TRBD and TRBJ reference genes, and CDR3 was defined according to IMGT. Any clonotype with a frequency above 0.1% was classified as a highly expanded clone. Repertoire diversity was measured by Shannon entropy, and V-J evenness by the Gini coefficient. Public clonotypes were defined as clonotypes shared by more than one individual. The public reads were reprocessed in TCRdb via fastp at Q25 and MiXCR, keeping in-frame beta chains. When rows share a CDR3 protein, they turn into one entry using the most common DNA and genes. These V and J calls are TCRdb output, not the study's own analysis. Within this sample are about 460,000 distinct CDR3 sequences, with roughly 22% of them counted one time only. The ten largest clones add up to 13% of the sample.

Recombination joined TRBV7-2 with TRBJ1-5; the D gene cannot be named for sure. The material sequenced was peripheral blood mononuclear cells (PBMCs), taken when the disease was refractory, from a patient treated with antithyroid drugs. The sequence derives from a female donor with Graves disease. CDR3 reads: CASSSSAAHHQPQHF. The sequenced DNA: TGTGCCAGCAGCTCTAGCGCGGCACACCATCAGCCCCAGCATTTT.